A selection of T cell receptor beta chains follows, all from one sample in a study of graft-versus-host responses after intestinal transplantation. Clones were read by immunoSEQ multiplex PCR, and TCRdb kept only the in-frame ones, dropping some. The table lists tens of thousands of clones, about 90% of them singletons. Source: PBMCs, taken around 330 days after intestinal transplant. These receptors all stem from a human patient who received an intestinal transplant, so some T cells may come from the graft donor. Each CDR3 is given with its conserved first and last residue. The D gene is left open where the match is weak. Size tells how often a clone was seen (once, few, many) or the class of an expanded clone, and some rows leave it out.

j_gene	d_gene	v_gene	abundance	CDR3nt	CDR3aa
TRBJ1-1	NA	TRBV7-4	NA	TGTGCCAGCAGCCCCGCGCGTCGGGAACCTAACACTGAAGCTTTCTTT	CASSPARREPNTEAFF
TRBJ1-1	NA	TRBV10-2	NA	TGCGCCAGCAGTGAGTCGGCCCCCCGTGACAGGACTGAAGCTTTCTTT	CASSESAPRDRTEAFF
TRBJ1-1	NA	TRBV5-1	NA	TGCGCCAGCAGCTGGGAGACGGGACCGAACACTGAAGCTTTCTTT	CASSWETGPNTEAFF
TRBJ1-1	TRBD1	TRBV28	few	TGTGCCAGCAGTTTCGACAGGGGAATGAACACTGAAGCTTTCTTT	CASSFDRGMNTEAFF
TRBJ2-1	NA	TRBV29-1	NA	TGCAGCGTTGGGGACAATGAGCAGTTCTTC	CSVGDNEQFF
TRBJ1-1	TRBD1	TRBV7-7	NA	TGTGCTAGCAGCTTGGACAGGGACACTGAAGCTTTCTTT	CASSLDRDTEAFF
TRBJ2-1	NA	TRBV15	once	TGTGCCACCAGCATGGTAGGCCAGCTGGTGTACAATGAGCAGTTCTTC	CATSMVGQLVYNEQFF
TRBJ2-2	TRBD2	TRBV28	NA	TGTGCCAGCACTACCCCGGGACTAGCACTTACCGGGGAGCTGTTTTTT	CASTTPGLALTGELFF
TRBJ2-7	NA	TRBV7-3	NA	TGTGCCAGCAGCCTTAGTTTAGATAACGAGCAGTACTTC	CASSLSLDNEQYF
TRBJ2-5	NA	TRBV29-1	NA	TGCAGCGTTGACTTAGCGAGAAGGGGACAAGAGACCCAGTACTTC	CSVDLARRGQETQYF
TRBJ1-1	NA	TRBV4-2	NA	TGTGCCAGCAGCCTTGGAACGACAGGTCCCCCTGAAGCTTTCTTT	CASSLGTTGPPEAFF
TRBJ2-1	NA	TRBV6-1	NA	TGTGCCAGCAGTGAAGCTGATTGGGTTATGGAGATCTTC	CASSEADWVMEIF
TRBJ2-5	NA	TRBV20-1	NA	TGCAGTCTAGGGGTTCCAGAGACCCAGTACTTC	CSLGVPETQYF
TRBJ1-1	NA	TRBV19	NA	TGTGCCAGTAGTGTTTCAGGGTACACTGAAGCTTTCTTT	CASSVSGYTEAFF
TRBJ2-5	NA	TRBV7-9	NA	TGTGCCAGCAGCTTACGAGACAGCGGCTCAGAGACCCAGTACTTC	CASSLRDSGSETQYF
TRBJ1-3	NA	TRBV2	NA	TGTGCCAGCAGTGAATCGAGACAGAATCGTAACACCATATATTTT	CASSESRQNRNTIYF
TRBJ1-5	NA	TRBV6-1	few	TGTGCCAGCAGCAGAGGACAAAGCAATCAGCCCCAGCATTTT	CASSRGQSNQPQHF
TRBJ2-5	TRBD2	TRBV29-1	NA	TGCAGCGGGGGGGAGGGACTAGCGGGAGAAAGGTACTTC	CSGGEGLAGERYF
TRBJ2-7	TRBD2	TRBV28	NA	TGTGCCAGCAGTCCTAGCGGTTATCCCTCCTACGAGCAGTACTTC	CASSPSGYPSYEQYF
TRBJ1-5	NA	TRBV6-5	NA	TGTGCCAGCAGTTCAAAAACCGATCAGCCCCAGCATTTT	CASSSKTDQPQHF
TRBJ2-7	NA	TRBV19	NA	TGTGCCAGTGCCGGACTGAACACCTACGAGCAGTACTTC	CASAGLNTYEQYF
TRBJ1-2	NA	TRBV6-1	once	TGTGCCAGCAGTGAGATGATTAGGGGAGATAACTATGGCTACACCTTC	CASSEMIRGDNYGYTF
TRBJ1-1	NA	TRBV18	NA	TGTGCCAGCTCGCTAGTGTTTGAGACTGAAGCTTTCTTT	CASSLVFETEAFF